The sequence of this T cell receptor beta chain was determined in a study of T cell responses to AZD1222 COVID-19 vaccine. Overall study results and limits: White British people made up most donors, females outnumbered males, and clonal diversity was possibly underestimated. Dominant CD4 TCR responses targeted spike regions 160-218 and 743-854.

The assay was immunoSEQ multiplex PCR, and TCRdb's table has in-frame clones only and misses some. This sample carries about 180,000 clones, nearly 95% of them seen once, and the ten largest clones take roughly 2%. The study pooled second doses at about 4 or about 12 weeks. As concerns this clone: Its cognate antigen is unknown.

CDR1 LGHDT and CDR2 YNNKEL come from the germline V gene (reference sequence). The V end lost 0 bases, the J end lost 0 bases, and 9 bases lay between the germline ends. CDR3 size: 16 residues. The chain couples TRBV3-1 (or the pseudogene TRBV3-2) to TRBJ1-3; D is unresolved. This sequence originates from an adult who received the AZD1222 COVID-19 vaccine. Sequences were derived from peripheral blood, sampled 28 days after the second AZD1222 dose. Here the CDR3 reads CASSQERLSSGNTIYF. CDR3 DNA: TGTGCCAGCAGCCAAGAGAGATTAAGCTCTGGAAACACCATATATTTT.